This T cell receptor (beta chain) is drawn from a study of neoadjuvant anti-PD-1 for oral cavity cancer. Study-wide findings and caveats: Each response group had just a few patients in TCR analyses.

Remarks on this clone: The antigen is undetermined.

Germline CDR1 and CDR2: SGHRS and YFSETQ. The CDR3 extends over 16 amino acids. With V trimmed by 4 bases and J by 2 bases, 7 bases remained unmatched. Generated by immunoSEQ multiplex PCR, the TCRdb table keeps only in-frame clones and is missing some. The data contain 55,000 to 80,000 clones, about 90% of them singletons. The time point: after neoadjuvant nivolumab, at surgical resection. The sample was PBMCs, taken after nivolumab (anti-PD-1) treatment. This TCR was sampled from a person between 40 and 80 years old with oral cavity squamous cell carcinoma. V and J are TRBV5-1 and TRBJ2-1; 9 bases are a match to TRBD1. The CDR3 region is CASSASTGGTYNEQFF. CDR3 DNA sequence: TGCGCCAGCAGCGCATCGACAGGGGGGACCTACAATGAGCAGTTCTTC.